Listed below are T cell receptor beta chains from one sample, sequenced in a study of T cell responses to AZD1222 COVID-19 vaccine. Assay used: immunoSEQ multiplex PCR; TCRdb lists only in-frame clones, some missing. The data contain 130,000 or so clones, approximately 94% of them singletons. The starting material was peripheral blood, obtained on day 0 of AZD1222 vaccination. The source of these receptors is an adult in good health. Both conserved end residues are part of each CDR3.

V: TRBV2; J: TRBJ2-7; CDR3: CASSGQGAREQYF
V: TRBV6-1; J: TRBJ2-7; CDR3: CASSEVHEQYF
V: TRBV27; J: TRBJ1-1; CDR3: CASSLGYRTEAFF
V: TRBV6-5; J: TRBJ2-1; CDR3: CAGRGSKRELNEQFF
V: TRBV7-3; J: TRBJ2-1; CDR3: CASSLRLARVNEQFF
V: TRBV5-6; J: TRBJ2-7; CDR3: CASSLVRGIGDEQYF
V: TRBV7-2; J: TRBJ2-2; CDR3: CASSFGGSSNTGELFF
V: TRBV24-1; J: TRBJ1-4; CDR3: CATSDNEKLFF
V: TRBV18; J: TRBJ2-5; CDR3: CASSPRRTEQETQYF
V: TRBV7-2; J: TRBJ2-5; CDR3: CASSGGAGIETQYF
V: TRBV5-1; J: TRBJ1-2; CDR3: CASSYDADYGYTF
V: TRBV19; J: TRBJ1-2; CDR3: CASTPLSGIYGYTF
V: TRBV29-1; J: TRBJ1-2; CDR3: CSVIGTGVGGYTF
V: TRBV19; J: TRBJ1-2; CDR3: CASKFGDGDGYTF
V: TRBV5-4; J: TRBJ1-1; CDR3: CASSRPGQGLTRAFF
V: TRBV29-1; J: TRBJ1-1; CDR3: CSGQVMNTEAFF
V: TRBV4-2; J: TRBJ1-2; CDR3: CASSQEQGKIYGYTF
V: TRBV7-3; J: TRBJ2-5; CDR3: CASSPDQGRGEETQYF
V: TRBV6-4; J: TRBJ2-3; CDR3: CASRESGRDTQYF
V: TRBV4-1; J: TRBJ1-6; CDR3: CASSPGQAISSNSPLHF
V: TRBV5-1; J: TRBJ1-4; CDR3: CASSPGGLRSGYEKLFF
V: TRBV19; J: TRBJ1-5; CDR3: CASSIDYKDRGQPQHF
V: TRBV5-1; J: TRBJ2-7; CDR3: CASSLDTLSYEQYF
V: TRBV30; J: TRBJ1-2; CDR3: CAWSGFGTYGYTF
V: TRBV18; J: TRBJ1-1; CDR3: CASSRGGTEAFF
V: TRBV7-3; J: TRBJ2-1; CDR3: CASRQSGMDEQFF
V: TRBV6-1; J: TRBJ1-2; CDR3: CASSEGGVNNYGYTF
V: TRBV5-4; J: TRBJ2-7; CDR3: CASSPFSGRPFHEQYF
V: TRBV9; J: TRBJ2-1; CDR3: CASSVVPGGSYNEQFF
V: TRBV20-1; J: TRBJ2-1; CDR3: CSATLVNEQFF